Here is one T cell receptor beta chain with its context. The antigen is unknown. This sample was taken from a study of CD8+ T cells in alopecia areata. cDNA prepared by RNA extraction and subsequent reverse transcription served as the template for sequencing. Repertoires were generated with immunoSEQ multiplex PCR, while TCRdb's copy carries only in-frame clones and drops some. The data show 90,000 to 150,000 clones, with more than 45% seen just once and roughly 0.5% held by the top ten. Treatment indicated: oral pan-JAK inhibitor, 5-10 mg twice daily. Germline CDR1 is SQVTM and CDR2 is ANQGSEA. The CDR3 length is 10 residues. V shed 4 bases and J shed 6 bases, with 6 bases lying between them. Overall study results and limits: Association of baseline CD8+ expansion with response is uncertain owing to one nonresponder. Persistence of many expanded lesional clones was seen in scalp and blood during tofacitinib. Especially in alopecia totalis/universalis, lesional scalp showed greater clonality than normal scalp did. Scalp clonality and expanded CD8+ clones among the top 100 were significantly decreased by tofacitinib.

The sequence was collected from a human donor with alopecia areata. The chain has TRBV29-1 and TRBJ1-1; D is unclear. Sample: CD4+ T cells sorted from blood, taken at week 4, from a patient treated with tofacitinib. The CDR3 sequence is CSVGAPEAFF. The CDR3 region has the DNA TGCAGCGTTGGAGCTCCTGAAGCTTTCTTT. Supplemented by reference TRBV29-1 and TRBJ1-1, the full variable domain reads SAVISQKPSRDICQRGTSLTIQCQVDSQVTMMFWYRQQPGQSLTLIATANQGSEATYESGFVIDKFPISRPNLTFSTLTVSNMSPEDSSIYLCSVGAPEAFFGQGTRLTVV.